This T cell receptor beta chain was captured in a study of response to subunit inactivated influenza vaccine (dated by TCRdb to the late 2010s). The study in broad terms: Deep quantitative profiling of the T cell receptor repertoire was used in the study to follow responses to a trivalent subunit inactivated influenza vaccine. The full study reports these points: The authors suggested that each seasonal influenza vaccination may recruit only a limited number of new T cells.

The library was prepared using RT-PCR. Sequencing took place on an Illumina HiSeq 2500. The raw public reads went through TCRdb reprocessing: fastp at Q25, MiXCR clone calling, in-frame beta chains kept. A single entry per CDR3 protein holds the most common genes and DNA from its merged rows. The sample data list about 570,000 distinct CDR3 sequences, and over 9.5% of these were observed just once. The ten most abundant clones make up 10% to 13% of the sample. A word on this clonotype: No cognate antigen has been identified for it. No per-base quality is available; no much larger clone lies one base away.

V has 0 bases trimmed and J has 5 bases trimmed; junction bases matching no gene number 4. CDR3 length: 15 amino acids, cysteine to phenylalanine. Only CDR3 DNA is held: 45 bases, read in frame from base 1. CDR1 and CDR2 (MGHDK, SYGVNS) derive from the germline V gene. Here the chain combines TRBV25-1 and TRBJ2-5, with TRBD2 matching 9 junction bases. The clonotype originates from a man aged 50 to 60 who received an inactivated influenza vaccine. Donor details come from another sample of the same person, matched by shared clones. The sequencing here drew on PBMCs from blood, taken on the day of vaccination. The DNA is TGTGCCAGCAGTGAATATCTAGCGGGGTTGGAGACCCAGTACTTC. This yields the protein CASSEYLAGLETQYF.